The 32 T cell receptor beta chains listed next were all sequenced from one sample in a study of cytomegalovirus exposure and HLA in healthy donors. This PCR relied on a set of 60 Vbeta primers and 13 Jbeta primers. Repertoires were generated with immunoSEQ multiplex PCR, while TCRdb's copy carries only in-frame clones and drops some. The repertoire has about 150,000 clones, roughly 77% of them found once; the top ten carry less than 10%. Sequences were obtained from PBMCs. The receptors originated from a young man in good health and CMV-seropositive.

V is TRBV27 and J is TRBJ2-7, with 7 bases identical to TRBD2. The CDR3 contains 16 residues. Looked up from germline, CDR1 is MNHEY and CDR2 is SMNVEV (reference sequence). J gave up 7 bases and V 6 bases, and 18 bases lay outside the gene matches. The DNA for the CDR3 is TGTGCCAGCAGACCCCTTGACGCGGGGGAAGTAGGGGAGCAGTACTTC. Its protein is CASRPLDAGEVGEQYF.

This clone is categorized as medium-sized. The V gene is TRBV5-4, the J gene TRBJ1-2; 7 positions match TRBD1. The CDR3 has 14 amino acids. The J segment lost 5 bases and the V segment lost 2 bases, leaving 6 bases of the junction unmatched. Germline V CDR1 and CDR2: SGHNT, YYREEE (reference sequence). The CDR3 bases are TGTGCCAGCAGCTTTACAGGGGCGGGTTATGGCTACACCTTC. Translating it yields CASSFTGAGYGYTF.

The chain has TRBV9 and TRBJ2-3; TRBD2 agrees at 13 bases. This CDR3 has 17 residues. J lost 1 base, V lost 0 bases, and 2 bases had no gene match. Germline CDR1 and CDR2: SGDLS and YYNGEE. The DNA of the CDR3 is TGTGCCAGCAGCGTAGCGGGGACTAGCGGGGGCACAGATACGCAGTATTTT. Its translation: CASSVAGTSGGTDTQYF.

The J gene is TRBJ2-7, the V gene TRBV25-1; 10 nucleotides agree with TRBD2. V lost 1 base to trimming and J lost 2 bases; unmatched junction nucleotides: 5. CDR1 and CDR2 (germline): MGHDK, SYGVNS. This CDR3 contains 16 residues. The CDR3 coding sequence is TGTGCCAGCAGTGAATGGGCTAGCGGGGGAACCTACGAGCAGTACTTC. The encoded protein is CASSEWASGGTYEQYF.

The chain has TRBV4-1 and TRBJ1-5; no reliable D call. The V end was cut by 0 bases, the J end by 8 bases, with 11 bases between. Germline CDR1 reads MGHRA; CDR2 reads YSYEKL. The CDR3 length is 14 residues. The CDR3 DNA is TGCGCCAGCAGCCAAGAAGAGGAGACCAAGCCCCAGCATTTT. Encoded protein: CASSQEEETKPQHF.

The rearrangement uses TRBV9 and TRBJ2-3; TRBD2 matches 8 bases. V shed 6 bases, J shed 4 bases, and the junction held 7 bases outside the gene matches. CDR3 length: 14 amino acids. Germline V gene data show CDR1 as SGDLS and CDR2 as YYNGEE. This CDR3 reads CASNPAGVADTQYF. Here the CDR3 DNA reads TGTGCCAGCAACCCAGCGGGGGTCGCAGATACGCAGTATTTT. Combining the CDR3 with reference TRBV9 and TRBJ2-3 gives the whole variable domain DSGVTQTPKHLITATGQRVTLRCSPRSGDLSVYWYQQSLDQGLQFLIQYYNGEERAKGNILERFSAQQFPDLHSELNLSSLELGDSALYFCASNPAGVADTQYFGPGTRLTVL.

This chain links TRBV18 with TRBJ2-7; D is unclear. V dropped 2 bases and J dropped 0 bases, with 14 bases sitting between them. Germline CDR1 KGHSH, CDR2 LQKENI. This CDR3 has 16 residues. As DNA, the CDR3 is TGTGCCAGCTCACCAGGGCACCTTCCCTCCTCCTACGAGCAGTACTTC. Amino acids: CASSPGHLPSSYEQYF.

V and J are TRBV11-2 and TRBJ2-5, with D maybe TRBD2 (5 bases). Trimming shortened V by 0 bases and J by 5 bases, and 13 bases separated the two germline ends. CDR1 and CDR2 (germline): SGHAT, FQNNGV. The CDR3 is 15 amino acids. The CDR3 sequence is CASSLDRGSVETQYF. CDR3 DNA sequence: TGTGCCAGCAGCTTAGATCGGGGTAGCGTTGAGACCCAGTACTTC.

The count of this clone is one. The J gene is TRBJ2-3, the V gene TRBV30, with 13 positions matching TRBD2. The germline V gene encodes CDR1 GTSNPN and CDR2 SVGIG (reference sequence). Unmatched junction bases numbered 0, after V lost 8 bases and J lost 1 base. CDR3 size: 13 residues. CDR3 loop: CAGTSGGTDTQYF. The CDR3, as DNA: TGTGCCGGGACTAGCGGGGGCACAGATACGCAGTATTTT.

V is TRBV5-6 and J is TRBJ1-4; unclear D gene. The CDR3 is 11 amino acids. Between the trimmed V and J ends, which lost 4 bases and 8 bases, there was a span of 6 bases. Germline assignment: CDR1 SGHDT and CDR2 YYEEEE. The chain's CDR3 is CASSRREKLFF. In DNA form, the CDR3 reads TGTGCCAGCAGCCGCAGGGAAAAACTGTTTTTT. Drawing the rest from reference TRBV5-6 and TRBJ1-4, the complete variable domain is DAGVTQSPTHLIKTRGQQVTLRCSPKSGHDTVSWYQQALGQGPQFIFQYYEEEERQRGNFPDRFSGHQFPNYSSELNVNALLLGDSALYLCASSRREKLFFGSGTQLSVL.

The CDR3 region is CASSLSAAYTGELFF. Here the CDR3 DNA reads TGTGCCAGCAGTTTATCAGCGGCCTACACCGGGGAGCTGTTTTTT. The chain carries TRBV27 and TRBJ2-2, with D maybe TRBD2 (5 bases). The CDR3 is 15 residues long. Germline-derived CDR1 and CDR2 are MNHEY and SMNVEV (reference sequence). V lost 0 bases and J lost 3, with 8 bases in between.

V gene TRBV7-8 combines with J gene TRBJ1-5; 7 bases agree with TRBD1. Germline trimming cut 1 base from V and 1 base from J; bases unmatched to any gene: 1. CDR1 is SGHVS and CDR2 is FQNEAQ in the germline V gene. The CDR3 covers 15 residues. CDR3 bases: TGTGCCAGCAGCTTAGGACAGGGAAGCAATCAGCCCCAGCATTTT. It is translated as CASSLGQGSNQPQHF.

The chain carries TRBV27 and TRBJ2-5, with D possibly being TRBD1 (6 bases). The J call is in doubt because the DNA end fits TRBJ2-7 better. CDR3 size: 15 residues. The V gene's germline CDR1 is MNHEY and CDR2 SMNVEV (reference sequence). CDR3 nucleotides: TGTGCCAGCAGTGCCGGGACACCAAGCTCCTACGAGCAGTACTTC. Translating gives CASSAGTPSSYEQYF.

The V gene is TRBV6-1, the J gene TRBJ2-5; D gene unclear. Per germline, CDR1 MNHNS and CDR2 SASEGT. V was clipped by 8 bases and J by 5 bases, with 21 bases between them. The CDR3 loop spans 15 amino acids. This CDR3 is CASDHPPRQLETQYF. CDR3 nucleotides: TGTGCCAGCGACCATCCCCCCAGGCAACTGGAGACCCAGTACTTC.

The chain has TRBV6-4 and TRBJ1-2; D might be TRBD1 (6 bases). Trimming took off 0 bases at V and 7 bases at J, with 9 bases between the two ends. The CDR3 loop spans 13 amino acids. CDR1 is MRHNA, CDR2 SNTAGT, per germline. CDR3 protein: CASSDSAGAGYTF. The CDR3 DNA reads TGTGCCAGCAGTGACTCGGCAGGGGCTGGCTACACCTTC.

This clone was observed a single time. The chain joins TRBV7-2 to TRBJ1-1, with 8 bases matching TRBD1. Looked up from germline, CDR1 is SGHTA and CDR2 is FQGNSA. The V gene end was trimmed by 2 bases and the J gene end by 13 bases; junction bases not matched to a gene: 15. The CDR3 consists of 15 residues. This CDR3 reads CASSLSRAGGAVGFF. CDR3 in DNA: TGTGCCAGCAGCTTAAGTCGGGCAGGGGGCGCGGTAGGTTTCTTT.

This chain uses TRBV4-2 with TRBJ2-7; tentative D call: TRBD2 (5 bases). V lost 8 bases and J 5 bases, leaving 7 bases between the germline ends. Germline lookup yields CDR1 LGHNA and CDR2 YNFKEQ. The CDR3 runs to 10 residues. This CDR3 reads CASGENEQYF. The CDR3 region has the DNA TGTGCCAGCGGGGAGAACGAGCAGTACTTC.

In this sample, this clone turned up once. The chain employs TRBV29-1 and TRBJ1-1; D is possibly TRBD1 (5 bases). The CDR3 is 13 residues long. Germline V gives CDR1 SQVTM, CDR2 ANQGSEA. Trimming stripped 6 bases from V and 7 bases from J, with 18 bases between. The CDR3 reads CSVNDRSQGEAFF. CDR3 in DNA: TGCAGCGTGAATGACAGATCCCAGGGTGAAGCTTTCTTT.

V gene TRBV5-6 combines with J gene TRBJ2-5; TRBD2 matches 16 bases. The CDR3 runs to 18 residues. Germline V gives CDR1 SGHDT, CDR2 YYEEEE. The V and J ends lost 0 bases and 4 bases, in that order; junction bases with no gene match: 6. The CDR3 nucleotides are TGTGCCAGCAGCTTGGTCGCGGGGACTAGCGGGGGGGCAGAGACCCAGTACTTC. Protein sequence: CASSLVAGTSGGAETQYF. Supplemented by reference TRBV5-6 and TRBJ2-5, the full variable domain reads DAGVTQSPTHLIKTRGQQVTLRCSPKSGHDTVSWYQQALGQGPQFIFQYYEEEERQRGNFPDRFSGHQFPNYSSELNVNALLLGDSALYLCASSLVAGTSGGAETQYFGPGTRLLVL.

The CDR3 loop is CASSVGTSGGGETQYF. DNA of the CDR3: TGTGCCAGCAGCGTAGGGACTAGCGGGGGTGGAGAGACCCAGTACTTC. V gene TRBV9 combines with J gene TRBJ2-5, with 13 bases aligning to TRBD2. Germline assignment: CDR1 SGDLS and CDR2 YYNGEE. V lost 0 bases and J lost 4; bases outside the gene matches: 3. The length of the CDR3 is 16 residues.

This clone showed up just a few times. The rearrangement uses TRBV10-3 and TRBJ1-2; D gene unclear. CDR1 ENHRY and CDR2 SYGVKD come from the germline V gene. The CDR3 consists of 15 residues. With 2 bases removed from V and 4 bases from J, the gap between germline ends came to 14 bases. The CDR3 DNA sequence: TGTGCCATCAGTGAGGACCCTTCGCGGCGCTATGGCTACACCTTC. The encoded protein is CAISEDPSRRYGYTF.

CDR3 amino acids: CAWEASYEQYF. The CDR3, as DNA: TGTGCTTGGGAGGCCTCCTACGAGCAGTACTTC. This sequence joins TRBV30 and TRBJ2-7, with D possibly matching TRBD2 (6 bases). The CDR3 consists of 11 residues. Germline values: CDR1 GTSNPN, CDR2 SVGIG (reference sequence).

This rearrangement joins TRBV14 to TRBJ1-1; the D is unclear. V was pared by 1 base and J by 2 bases, with 14 bases between. CDR3 length: 16 amino acids. CDR1 SGHDN and CDR2 FVKESK come from the germline V gene. The CDR3 bases are TGTGCCAGCAGCCAAGTCCAGCGCAGAATTAACACTGAAGCTTTCTTT. Protein: CASSQVQRRINTEAFF.

A note on this clone: One junction end disagrees with the germline gene, perhaps due to a read error. The rearrangement links TRBV7-9 to TRBJ1-1; TRBD1 might be the D (5 bases). Germline CDR1 and CDR2: SEHNR and FQNEAQ (reference sequence). The CDR3 is 11 amino acids. CDR3 in amino acids: CSSRRQTEAFF. CDR3 DNA: TGTTCCAGCAGACGACAGACTGAAGCTTTCTTT.

The rearrangement uses TRBV2 and TRBJ1-4; a weak D match, TRBD1 (5 bases). Deletions cut 7 bases from V and 0 bases from J, with 9 bases between. The CDR3 covers 14 residues. Germline V gene sequence: CDR1 SNHLY, CDR2 FYNNEI. The CDR3 protein is CASKDIPTNEKLFF. CDR3 in DNA: TGTGCCAGCAAGGACATTCCAACTAATGAAAAACTGTTTTTT.

J is TRBJ2-1 and V is TRBV9, with TRBD2 identical over 13 bases. The CDR3 extends over 16 amino acids. Germline values: CDR1 SGDLS, CDR2 YYNGEE. Trimming at V came to 4 bases and at J to 4 bases, leaving 5 bases not matched to a gene. In nucleotides, the CDR3 is TGTGCCAGCAGCCCTAGGACTAGCGGGAGTTACAATGAGCAGTTCTTC. Protein: CASSPRTSGSYNEQFF.

The sample holds a few counts of this clone. The genes are TRBV5-1 and TRBJ2-1, with D possibly matching TRBD1 (6 bases). The CDR3 consists of 15 residues. CDR1 SGHRS and CDR2 YFSETQ come from the germline V gene. The V end was cut by 4 bases, the J end by 4 bases, with 15 bases between. This CDR3 reads CASSPGQTGYNEQFF. The CDR3 bases are TGCGCCAGCAGCCCAGGACAAACAGGGTACAATGAGCAGTTCTTC.

V gene TRBV25-1 combines with J gene TRBJ1-1; 7 bases are a match to TRBD1. V dropped 5 bases and J dropped 7; count of bases not matched to a gene: 13. The CDR3 spans 15 residues. Germline lookup yields CDR1 MGHDK and CDR2 SYGVNS. CDR3 sequence: CASSSYRGLPLEAFF. The CDR3 DNA reads TGTGCCAGCAGTTCCTACAGGGGACTCCCCCTTGAAGCTTTCTTT.

The CDR3 coding sequence is TGTGCCAGCAGTTACGACGGGGAGGACTACGAGCAGTACTTC. This gives the protein CASSYDGEDYEQYF. The chain joins TRBV6-5 to TRBJ2-7, with a tentative D call TRBD2 (6 bases). Germline V gene sequence: CDR1 MNHEY, CDR2 SVGAGI. The V end was cut by 2 bases, the J end by 3 bases, with 11 bases between. The CDR3 contains 14 residues.

V gene TRBV5-4 combines with J gene TRBJ2-3, with TRBD1 matching 7 bases. This CDR3 spans 17 amino acids. Germline CDR1 reads SGHNT; CDR2 reads YYREEE (reference sequence). Unmatched junction bases numbered 16, after V lost 4 bases and J lost 5 bases. CDR3 nucleotide sequence: TGTGCCAGCAGCCCGACAGGACAGGCAAGACGAGAAGATACGCAGTATTTT. Translating it yields CASSPTGQARREDTQYF.

The chain combines TRBV2 with TRBJ2-3; TRBD1 matches at 7 bases. Looked up from germline, CDR1 is SNHLY and CDR2 is FYNNEI. CDR3 size: 13 residues. The V and J ends lost 8 bases and 1 base, in that order; junction bases with no gene match: 3. In nucleotides, the CDR3 is TGTGCCAGCCGAGACAGGGGCACAGATACGCAGTATTTT. It codes for CASRDRGTDTQYF.

The V call is TRBV29-1, the J call TRBJ2-7; 7 bases match TRBD2. The V gene's germline CDR1 is SQVTM and CDR2 ANQGSEA. J lost 4 bases, V lost 4 bases, and 4 bases had no gene match. The CDR3 loop spans 12 amino acids. Written as DNA, the CDR3 is TGCAGCGTTGGCGGGAGCGGGTACGAGCAGTACTTC. Its translation is CSVGGSGYEQYF.